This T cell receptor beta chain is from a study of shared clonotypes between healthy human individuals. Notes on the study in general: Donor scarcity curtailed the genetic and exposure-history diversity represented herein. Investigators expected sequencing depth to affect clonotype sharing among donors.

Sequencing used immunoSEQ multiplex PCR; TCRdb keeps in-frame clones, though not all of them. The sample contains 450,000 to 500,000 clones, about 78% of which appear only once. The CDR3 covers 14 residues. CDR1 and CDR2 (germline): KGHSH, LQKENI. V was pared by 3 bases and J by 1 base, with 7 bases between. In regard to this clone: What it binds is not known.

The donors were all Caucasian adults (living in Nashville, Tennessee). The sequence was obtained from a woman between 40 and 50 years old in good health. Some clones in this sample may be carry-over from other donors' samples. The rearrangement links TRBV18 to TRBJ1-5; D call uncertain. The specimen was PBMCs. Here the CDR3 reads CASSPGLSNQPQHF. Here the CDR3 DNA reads TGTGCCAGCTCACCGGGCCTGAGCAATCAGCCCCAGCATTTT.